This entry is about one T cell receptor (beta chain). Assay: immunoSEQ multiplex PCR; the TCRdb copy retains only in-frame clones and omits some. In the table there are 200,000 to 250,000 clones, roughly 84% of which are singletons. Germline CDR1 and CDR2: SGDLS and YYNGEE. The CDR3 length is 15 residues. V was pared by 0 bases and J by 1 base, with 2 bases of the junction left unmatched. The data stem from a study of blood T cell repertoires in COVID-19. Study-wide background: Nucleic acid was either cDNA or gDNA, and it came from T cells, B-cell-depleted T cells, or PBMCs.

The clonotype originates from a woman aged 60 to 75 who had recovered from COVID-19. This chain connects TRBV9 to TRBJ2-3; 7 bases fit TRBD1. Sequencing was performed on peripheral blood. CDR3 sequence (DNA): TGTGCCAGCAGCGTAGGAGGGACAGGCACAGATACGCAGTATTTT. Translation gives CASSVGGTGTDTQYF.